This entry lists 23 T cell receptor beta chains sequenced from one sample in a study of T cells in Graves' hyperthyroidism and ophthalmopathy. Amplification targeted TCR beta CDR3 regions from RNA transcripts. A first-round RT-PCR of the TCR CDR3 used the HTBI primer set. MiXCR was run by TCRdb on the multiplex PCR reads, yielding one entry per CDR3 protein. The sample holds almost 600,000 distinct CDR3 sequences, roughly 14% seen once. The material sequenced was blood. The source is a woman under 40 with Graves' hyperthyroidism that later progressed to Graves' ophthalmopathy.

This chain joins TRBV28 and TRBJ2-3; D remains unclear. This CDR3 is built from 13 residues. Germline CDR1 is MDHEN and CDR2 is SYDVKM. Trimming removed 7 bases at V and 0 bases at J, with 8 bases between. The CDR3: CASIVPSTDTQYF. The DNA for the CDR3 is TGTGCCAGCATAGTGCCCAGCACAGATACGCAGTATTTT. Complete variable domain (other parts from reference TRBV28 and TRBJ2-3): DVKVTQSSRYLVKRTGEKVFLECVQDMDHENMFWYRQDPGLGLRLIYFSYDVKMKEKGDIPEGYSVSREKKERFSLILESASTNQTSMYLCASIVPSTDTQYFGPGTRLTVL.

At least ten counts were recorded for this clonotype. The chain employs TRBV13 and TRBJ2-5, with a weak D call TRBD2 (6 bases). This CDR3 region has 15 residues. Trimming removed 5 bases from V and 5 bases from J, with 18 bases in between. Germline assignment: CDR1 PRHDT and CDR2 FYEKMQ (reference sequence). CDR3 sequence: CASSRSRRDGETQYF. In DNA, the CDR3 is TGTGCCAGCAGCCGGTCAAGGAGGGATGGCGAGACCCAGTACTTC.

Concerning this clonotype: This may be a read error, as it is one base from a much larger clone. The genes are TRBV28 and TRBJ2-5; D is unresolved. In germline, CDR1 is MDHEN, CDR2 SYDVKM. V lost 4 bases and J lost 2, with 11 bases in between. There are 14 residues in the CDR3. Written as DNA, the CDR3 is TGTGCCAGCAGTTCTACCCCCCGGCAAGAGACCCAGTACTTC. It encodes CASSSTPRQETQYF.

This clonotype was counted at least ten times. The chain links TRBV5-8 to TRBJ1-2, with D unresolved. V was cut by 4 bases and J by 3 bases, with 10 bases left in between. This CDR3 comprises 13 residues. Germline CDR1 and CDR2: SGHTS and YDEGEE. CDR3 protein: CASSRGGDYGYTF. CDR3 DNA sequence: TGTGCCAGCAGCCGGGGTGGAGACTATGGCTACACCTTC.

CDR3 in amino acids: CASSIGPVYTF. DNA of the CDR3: TGTGCCAGCAGCATCGGGCCTGTCTACACCTTC. This chain joins TRBV14 and TRBJ1-2; D not certain. Germline values: CDR1 SGHDN, CDR2 FVKESK. The CDR3 runs 11 residues. Trimming took off 5 bases at V and 10 bases at J, with 11 bases between the two ends.

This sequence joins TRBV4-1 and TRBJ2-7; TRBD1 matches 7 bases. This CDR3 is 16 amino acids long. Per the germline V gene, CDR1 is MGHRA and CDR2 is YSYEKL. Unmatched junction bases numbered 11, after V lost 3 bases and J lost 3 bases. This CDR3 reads CASSHLRGQLFYEQYF. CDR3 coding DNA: TGCGCCAGCAGCCACTTAAGGGGACAGCTTTTCTACGAGCAGTACTTC.

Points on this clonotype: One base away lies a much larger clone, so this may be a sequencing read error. The CDR3 DNA is TGTGCCACCAGCTTAAGCGGGGAGAACACCGGGGTGCTGTTTTTT. It translates to CATSLSGENTGVLFF. The chain uses TRBV15 and TRBJ2-2, with 7 bases aligning to TRBD2. The CDR3 covers 15 residues. Germline lookup yields CDR1 LNHNV and CDR2 YYDKDF (reference sequence).

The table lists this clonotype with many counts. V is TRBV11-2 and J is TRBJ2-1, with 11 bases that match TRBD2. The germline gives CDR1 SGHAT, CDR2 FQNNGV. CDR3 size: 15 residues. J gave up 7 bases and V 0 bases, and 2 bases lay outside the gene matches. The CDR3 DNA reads TGTGCCAGCAGCTTAGAACTAGCGGGAGAGAATGAGCAGTTCTTC. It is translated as CASSLELAGENEQFF.

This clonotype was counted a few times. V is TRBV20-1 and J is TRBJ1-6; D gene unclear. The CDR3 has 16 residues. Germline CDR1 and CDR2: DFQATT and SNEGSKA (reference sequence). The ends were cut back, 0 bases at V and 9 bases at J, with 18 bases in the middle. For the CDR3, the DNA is TGCAGTGCTAGAGATCCGGGCCCCGAAGCGGGTTCACCCCTCCACTTT. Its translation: CSARDPGPEAGSPLHF.

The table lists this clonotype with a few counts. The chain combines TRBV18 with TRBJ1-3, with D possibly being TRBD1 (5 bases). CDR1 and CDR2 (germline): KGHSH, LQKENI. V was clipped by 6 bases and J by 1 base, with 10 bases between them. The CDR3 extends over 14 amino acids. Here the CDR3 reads CASSEQESGNTIYF. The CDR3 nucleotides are TGTGCCAGCTCTGAACAGGAGTCTGGAAACACCATATATTTT.

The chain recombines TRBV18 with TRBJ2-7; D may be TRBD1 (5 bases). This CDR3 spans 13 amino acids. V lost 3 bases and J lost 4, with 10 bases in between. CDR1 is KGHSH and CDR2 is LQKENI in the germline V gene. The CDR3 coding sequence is TGTGCCAGCTCACCGGCGACAGCTTACGAGCAGTACTTC. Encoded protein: CASSPATAYEQYF. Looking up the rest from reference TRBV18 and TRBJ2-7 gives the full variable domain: NAGVMQNPRHLVRRRGQEARLRCSPMKGHSHVYWYRQLPEEGLKFMVYLQKENIIDESGMPKERFSAEFPKEGPSILRIQQVVRGDSAAYFCASSPATAYEQYFGPGTRLTVT.

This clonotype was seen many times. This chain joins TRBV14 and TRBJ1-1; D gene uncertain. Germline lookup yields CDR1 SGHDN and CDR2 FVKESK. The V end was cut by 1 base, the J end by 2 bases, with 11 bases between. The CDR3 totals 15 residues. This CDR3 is CASSQGNRENTEAFF. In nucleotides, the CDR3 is TGTGCCAGCAGCCAAGGAAACAGAGAAAACACTGAAGCTTTCTTT.

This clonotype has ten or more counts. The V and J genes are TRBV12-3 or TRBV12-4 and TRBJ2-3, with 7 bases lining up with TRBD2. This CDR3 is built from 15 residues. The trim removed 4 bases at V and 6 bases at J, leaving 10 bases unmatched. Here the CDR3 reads CASSSGGFGGDTQYF. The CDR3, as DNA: TGTGCCAGCAGTTCGGGAGGTTTCGGGGGGGATACGCAGTATTTT.

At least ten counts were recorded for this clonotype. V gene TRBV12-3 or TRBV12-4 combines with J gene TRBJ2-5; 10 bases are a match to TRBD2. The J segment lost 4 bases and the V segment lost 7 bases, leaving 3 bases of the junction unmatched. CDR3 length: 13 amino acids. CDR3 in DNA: TGTGCCAGCATGAGACTAGCGGGAGAGACCCAGTACTTC. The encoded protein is CASMRLAGETQYF.

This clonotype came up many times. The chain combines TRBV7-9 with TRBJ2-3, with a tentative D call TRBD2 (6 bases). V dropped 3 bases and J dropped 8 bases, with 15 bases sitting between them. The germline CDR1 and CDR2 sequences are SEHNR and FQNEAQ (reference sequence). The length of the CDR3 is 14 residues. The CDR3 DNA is TGTGCCAGCAGCTTCGGTAGCGGAAGGGTTACGCAGTATTTT. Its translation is CASSFGSGRVTQYF.

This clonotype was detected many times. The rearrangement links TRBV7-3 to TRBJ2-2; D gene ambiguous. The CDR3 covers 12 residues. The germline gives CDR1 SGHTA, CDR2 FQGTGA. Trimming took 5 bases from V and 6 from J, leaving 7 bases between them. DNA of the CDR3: TGTGCCAGCAGCCCCTTCGCCGGGGAGCTGTTTTTT. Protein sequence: CASSPFAGELFF.

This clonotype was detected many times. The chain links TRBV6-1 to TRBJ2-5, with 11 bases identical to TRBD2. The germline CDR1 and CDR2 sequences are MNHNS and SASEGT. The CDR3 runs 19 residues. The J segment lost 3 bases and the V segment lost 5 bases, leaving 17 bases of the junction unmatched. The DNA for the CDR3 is TGTGCCAGCAGTTCCCGACTAGCGGGACGTTCCAGTTACAAAGAGACCCAGTACTTC. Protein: CASSSRLAGRSSYKETQYF.

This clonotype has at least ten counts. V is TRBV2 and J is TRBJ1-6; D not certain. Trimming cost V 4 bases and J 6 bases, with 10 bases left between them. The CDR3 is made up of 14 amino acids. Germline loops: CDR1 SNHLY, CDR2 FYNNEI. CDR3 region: CASSADGLNSPLHF. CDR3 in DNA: TGTGCCAGCAGTGCCGACGGCCTTAATTCACCCCTCCACTTT.

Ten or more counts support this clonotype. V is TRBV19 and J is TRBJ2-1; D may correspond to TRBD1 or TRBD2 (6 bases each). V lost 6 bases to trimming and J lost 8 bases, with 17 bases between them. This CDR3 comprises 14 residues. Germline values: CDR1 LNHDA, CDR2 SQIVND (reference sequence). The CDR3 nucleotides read TGTGCCAGTAGCGGCTTGGGGGGCGGCGATGAGCAGTTCTTC. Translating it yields CASSGLGGGDEQFF.

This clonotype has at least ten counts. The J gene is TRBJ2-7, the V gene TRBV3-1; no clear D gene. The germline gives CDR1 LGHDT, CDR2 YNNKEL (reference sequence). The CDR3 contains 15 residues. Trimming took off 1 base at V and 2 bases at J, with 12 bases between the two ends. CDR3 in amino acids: CASSQGFSLTYEQYF. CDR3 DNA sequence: TGTGCCAGCAGCCAAGGGTTTAGCCTTACCTACGAGCAGTACTTC.

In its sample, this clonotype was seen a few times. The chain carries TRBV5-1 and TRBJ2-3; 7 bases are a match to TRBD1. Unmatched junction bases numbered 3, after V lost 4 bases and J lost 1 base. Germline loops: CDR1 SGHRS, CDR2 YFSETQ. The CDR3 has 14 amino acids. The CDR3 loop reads CASSNGQGTDTQYF. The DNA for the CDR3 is TGCGCCAGCAGCAACGGACAGGGCACAGATACGCAGTATTTT.

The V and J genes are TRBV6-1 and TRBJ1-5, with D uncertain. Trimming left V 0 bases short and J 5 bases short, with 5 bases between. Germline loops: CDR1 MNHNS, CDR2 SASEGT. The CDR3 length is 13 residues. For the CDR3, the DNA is TGTGCCAGCAGTGAAGCCGGTCATCAGCCCCAGCATTTT. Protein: CASSEAGHQPQHF.

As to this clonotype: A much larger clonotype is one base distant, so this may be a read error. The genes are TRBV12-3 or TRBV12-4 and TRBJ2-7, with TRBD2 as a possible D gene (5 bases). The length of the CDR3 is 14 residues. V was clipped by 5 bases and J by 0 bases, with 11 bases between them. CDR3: CASSLSSVSYEQYF. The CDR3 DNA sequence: TGTGCCAGCAGTCTTAGTAGCGTCTCCTACGAGCAGTACTTC.